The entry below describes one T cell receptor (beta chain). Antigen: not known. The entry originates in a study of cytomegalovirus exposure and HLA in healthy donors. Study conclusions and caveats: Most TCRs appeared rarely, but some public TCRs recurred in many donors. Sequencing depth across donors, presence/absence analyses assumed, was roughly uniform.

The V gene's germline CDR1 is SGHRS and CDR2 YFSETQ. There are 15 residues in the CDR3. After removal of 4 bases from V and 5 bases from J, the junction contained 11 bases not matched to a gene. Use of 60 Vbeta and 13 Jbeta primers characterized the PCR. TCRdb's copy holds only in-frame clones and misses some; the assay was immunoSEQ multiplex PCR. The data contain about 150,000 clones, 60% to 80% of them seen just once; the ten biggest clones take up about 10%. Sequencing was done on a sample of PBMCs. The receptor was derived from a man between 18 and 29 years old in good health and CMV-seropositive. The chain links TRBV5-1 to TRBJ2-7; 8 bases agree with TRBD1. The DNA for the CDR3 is TGCGCCAGCAGCCCCTGGACAGGGAATCTAAACGAGCAGTACTTC. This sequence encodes CASSPWTGNLNEQYF.